Listed below are T cell receptor beta chains from one sample, sequenced in a study of cytomegalovirus exposure and HLA in healthy donors. TCRdb's table, derived via immunoSEQ multiplex PCR, lists solely in-frame clones and lacks some. The table shows under 200,000 clones, with approximately 80% occurring only once. The sample consisted of PBMCs. The receptors were sampled from a man between 50 and 59 years old in good health and CMV-seropositive. Both conserved end residues are part of each CDR3. The D gene is left open where the match is weak. Clone size, where shown, is once, few, many, or a class for clones that have expanded.

>.|TRBJ2-2|TRBV9|.
CASSDYTGELFF
TGTGCCAGCAGCGACTATACCGGGGAGCTGTTTTTT
>.|TRBJ1-1|TRBV29-1|.
CSVEPGNTEAFF
TGCAGCGTTGAACCAGGCAACACTGAAGCTTTCTTT
>once|TRBJ1-3|TRBV18|.
CASSPPAGHGNTIYF
TGTGCCAGCTCACCACCAGCAGGGCATGGAAACACCATATATTTT
>.|TRBJ2-5|TRBV2|TRBD1
CASWGSGTDYQETQYF
TGTGCCAGCTGGGGTTCCGGGACAGACTACCAAGAGACCCAGTACTTC
>.|TRBJ1-2|TRBV7-6|.
CASSLGPGGVGYTF
TGTGCCAGCAGCTTAGGTCCGGGGGGCGTTGGCTACACCTTC
>.|TRBJ2-1|TRBV9|.
CASSAGDYNEQFF
TGTGCCAGCAGCGCAGGGGATTACAATGAGCAGTTCTTC
>.|TRBJ1-5|TRBV10-3|TRBD1
CAISEHGHTGGTIQPQHF
TGTGCCATCAGTGAACACGGACACACAGGGGGCACCATTCAGCCCCAGCATTTT
>.|TRBJ1-5|TRBV5-1|.
CASSLAGNQPQHF
TGCGCCAGCAGCTTGGCGGGCAATCAGCCCCAGCATTTT
>.|TRBJ1-4|TRBV19|.
CASSLGFVLFF
TGTGCCAGTAGCCTCGGGTTTGTACTGTTTTTT
>once|TRBJ1-6|TRBV11-2|.
CASSRGEGNSPLHF
TGTGCCAGCAGCCGAGGAGAGGGAAATTCACCCCTCCACTTT
>.|TRBJ2-1|TRBV5-1|TRBD1
CASSSLGQGAYNEQFF
TGCGCCAGCAGCTCCCTGGGACAGGGAGCCTACAATGAGCAGTTCTTC
>.|TRBJ2-7|TRBV11-2|TRBD1
CASSPGQGAMDEQYF
TGTGCCAGCAGCCCGGGACAGGGGGCGATGGACGAGCAGTACTTC
>few|TRBJ1-1|TRBV9|TRBD1
CASSVAGGQGGGEAFF
TGTGCCAGCAGCGTAGCTGGTGGACAGGGGGGAGGTGAAGCTTTCTTT
>.|TRBJ1-1|TRBV19|TRBD1
CASTPGGLTEAFF
TGTGCCAGTACCCCAGGGGGGCTTACTGAAGCTTTCTTT
>.|TRBJ2-1|TRBV15|TRBD1
CATSGNRDRGYNEQFF
TGTGCCACCAGCGGGAACCGGGACAGGGGGTACAATGAGCAGTTCTTC
>once|TRBJ2-1|TRBV2|TRBD2
CASSFGLGVNEQFF
TGTGCCAGCAGCTTCGGACTAGGCGTAAATGAGCAGTTCTTC
>few|TRBJ2-3|TRBV7-2|.
CASSLRPGFAGDTQYF
TGTGCCAGCAGCTTAAGACCGGGGTTCGCGGGAGATACGCAGTATTTT
>once|TRBJ2-1|TRBV27|.
CASSLARRRALGSNEQFF
TGTGCCAGCAGTTTAGCTCGCCGGAGGGCCCTAGGGAGTAATGAGCAGTTCTTC
>.|TRBJ2-7|TRBV15|TRBD2
CATSTGTSGGYEQYF
TGTGCCACCAGCACCGGGACTAGCGGGGGATACGAGCAGTACTTC
>.|TRBJ2-5|TRBV4-1|.
CASSQSGAQYF
TGCGCCAGCAGCCAGTCCGGGGCCCAGTACTTC
>.|TRBJ1-2|TRBV27|.
CASSPRESRYGYTF
TGTGCCAGCAGTCCCCGGGAAAGTCGCTATGGCTACACCTTC
>.|TRBJ2-1|TRBV27|TRBD1
CASIRSGQGGDEQFF
TGTGCCAGCATCCGCTCGGGACAGGGGGGGGATGAGCAGTTCTTC
>.|TRBJ2-7|TRBV6-6|TRBD1
CASSLDRGMLYEQYF
TGTGCCAGCAGTTTGGACAGGGGGATGCTCTACGAGCAGTACTTC
>.|TRBJ2-2|TRBV29-1|.
CSGRTSGITGELFF
TGCAGCGGGAGGACTTCCGGAATTACCGGGGAGCTGTTTTTT
>.|TRBJ2-7|TRBV4-2|.
CASSQEADLYEQYF
TGTGCCAGCAGCCAAGAAGCGGACCTCTACGAGCAGTACTTC
>.|TRBJ2-1|TRBV6-5|.
CASIGGLRTRNEQFF
TGTGCCAGCATCGGGGGACTTCGAACTAGGAATGAGCAGTTCTTC
>.|TRBJ2-3|TRBV5-1|.
CASSRVDSFTDTQYF
TGCGCCAGCAGCAGGGTGGACAGCTTCACAGATACGCAGTATTTT
>.|TRBJ2-7|TRBV9|TRBD1
CASSAMEFGTVDEQYF
TGTGCCAGCAGCGCGATGGAGTTCGGGACAGTCGACGAGCAGTACTTC
>.|TRBJ2-2|TRBV11-2|TRBD2
CASSSRLAGPGELFF
TGTGCCAGCAGCTCTCGACTAGCGGGTCCCGGGGAGCTGTTTTTT
>.|TRBJ2-1|TRBV5-8|.
CASIKGGSSYNEQFF
TGTGCCAGCATTAAGGGGGGGAGCTCCTACAATGAGCAGTTCTTC
>.|TRBJ1-2|TRBV5-8|TRBD1
CASISGTGGVYSYTF
TGTGCCAGCATCTCCGGGACAGGGGGTGTCTATAGCTACACCTTC
>.|TRBJ1-1|TRBV7-8|.
CASSSPGVEAFF
TGTGCCAGCAGCTCCCCGGGAGTCGAAGCTTTCTTT
>few|TRBJ2-2|TRBV27|TRBD2
CASSFTSGRAFTGELFF
TGTGCCAGCAGTTTCACTAGCGGGAGGGCCTTCACCGGGGAGCTGTTTTTT
>.|TRBJ2-7|TRBV5-1|TRBD2
CASSWGASGGPSYEQYF
TGCGCCAGCAGCTGGGGGGCATCGGGGGGGCCGTCCTACGAGCAGTACTTC
>few|TRBJ2-1|TRBV28|TRBD2
CASSPLGSGGYNEQFF
TGTGCCAGCAGCCCACTGGGTAGCGGGGGTTACAATGAGCAGTTCTTC
>.|TRBJ2-1|TRBV6-1|.
CAALRGPGDEQFF
TGTGCAGCGCTGCGGGGCCCGGGGGATGAGCAGTTCTTC
>.|TRBJ2-1|TRBV18|TRBD1
CASSPPAQGHNEQFF
TGTGCCAGCTCACCACCGGCACAGGGGCACAATGAGCAGTTCTTC
>.|TRBJ1-2|TRBV7-3|TRBD1
CASSLRQGHGYTF
TGTGCCAGCAGCTTAAGACAGGGCCATGGCTACACCTTC
>.|TRBJ1-2|TRBV11-2|TRBD1
CASSLTGKFGYGYTF
TGTGCCAGCAGCTTGACAGGGAAGTTTGGCTATGGCTACACCTTC
>.|TRBJ2-2|TRBV5-4|.
CASSLPRGSTGELFF
TGTGCCAGCAGCTTGCCCCGTGGGAGCACCGGGGAGCTGTTTTTT
>.|TRBJ2-1|TRBV5-1|.
CASRHNNEQFF
TGCGCCAGCAGACATAACAATGAGCAGTTCTTC
>.|TRBJ2-7|TRBV2|TRBD1
CASSDGDRGDDEQYF
TGTGCCAGCAGTGATGGGGACAGGGGAGATGACGAGCAGTACTTC
>.|TRBJ2-4|TRBV12-1|.
CASESGENIQYF
TGTGCCAGCGAAAGCGGGGAAAACATTCAGTACTTC
>.|TRBJ2-3|TRBV9|TRBD2
CASSAGGADTQYF
TGTGCCAGCAGCGCCGGGGGGGCAGATACGCAGTATTTT
>few|TRBJ2-1|TRBV11-1|.
CASSFAQGNEQFF
TGTGCCAGCAGCTTTGCTCAGGGGAATGAGCAGTTCTTC
>.|TRBJ2-7|TRBV4-2|.
CASSQDNNLPAQYF
TGTGCCAGCAGCCAAGATAACAATTTACCCGCGCAGTACTTC
>.|TRBJ2-5|TRBV7-9|.
CASSREAKETQYF
TGTGCCAGCAGCAGGGAGGCGAAAGAGACCCAGTACTTC
>.|TRBJ1-5|TRBV5-5|.
CASSLAGNDQPQHF
TGTGCCAGCAGCTTGGCAGGGAACGATCAGCCCCAGCATTTT
>.|TRBJ2-2|TRBV5-4|TRBD1
CASRDGTGSTGELFF
TGTGCCAGCAGGGACGGGACAGGGTCTACCGGGGAGCTGTTTTTT
>.|TRBJ1-1|TRBV14|TRBD1
CASSQADRVTEAFF
TGTGCCAGCAGCCAAGCAGACAGGGTCACTGAAGCTTTCTTT
>.|TRBJ2-5|TRBV2|.
CASSEALRLIAEETQYF
TGTGCCAGCAGTGAAGCGCTGCGGTTGATAGCGGAAGAGACCCAGTACTTC